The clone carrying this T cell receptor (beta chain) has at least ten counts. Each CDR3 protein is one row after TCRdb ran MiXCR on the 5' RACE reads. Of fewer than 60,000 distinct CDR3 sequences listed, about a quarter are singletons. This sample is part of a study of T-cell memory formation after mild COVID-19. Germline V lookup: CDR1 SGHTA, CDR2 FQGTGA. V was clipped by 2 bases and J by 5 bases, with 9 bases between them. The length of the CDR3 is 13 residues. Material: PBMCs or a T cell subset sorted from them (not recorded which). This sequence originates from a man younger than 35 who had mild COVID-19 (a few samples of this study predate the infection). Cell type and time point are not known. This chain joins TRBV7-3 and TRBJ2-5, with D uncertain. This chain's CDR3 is CASSLWRRETQYF. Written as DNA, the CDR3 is TGTGCCAGCAGCTTATGGCGTAGGGAGACCCAGTACTTC.